A selection of T cell receptor beta chains follows, all from one sample in a study of CD8+ T cells in alopecia areata. The data were produced by immunoSEQ multiplex PCR, yet TCRdb's version contains in-frame clones alone and is incomplete. This table has 100,000 to 150,000 clones, over 55% appearing once. The sample in question was CD4+ T cells sorted from blood, obtained at week 4, from a patient treated with tofacitinib. The receptors here all came from a human donor with alopecia areata. Both conserved end residues are part of each CDR3. Fields, in order: D gene, clone size, J gene, V gene, CDR3 protein, CDR3 DNA. The D gene is left open where the match is weak. Rows may omit the clone size; those that give it use once, few, many or a size class.

- few TRBJ1-1 TRBV6-6 CASSFRQLEAFF TGTGCCAGCAGTTTCCGACAGCTTGAAGCTTTCTTT
- - TRBJ2-7 TRBV29-1 CSVPGTASTYEQYF TGCAGCGTGCCTGGGACCGCCTCGACCTACGAGCAGTACTTC
- - TRBJ2-7 TRBV5-1 CASSLLAGEQYF TGCGCCAGCAGCTTACTAGCTGGTGAGCAGTACTTC
- few TRBJ2-7 TRBV5-1 CASSLGGNYEQYF TGCGCCAGCAGCTTGGGGGGTAACTACGAGCAGTACTTC
TRBD1 once TRBJ1-4 TRBV18 CATGTADEKLFF TGTGCTACCGGGACAGCGGATGAAAAACTGTTTTTT
TRBD2 - TRBJ2-7 TRBV30 CAWSDSSGEQYF TGTGCCTGGAGTGACTCTAGCGGCGAGCAGTACTTC
- - TRBJ1-1 TRBV5-1 CASSLISENTEAFF TGCGCCAGCAGCTTGATATCAGAGAACACTGAAGCTTTCTTT
- - TRBJ1-2 TRBV28 CASSPVIYYGYTF TGTGCCAGCAGTCCGGTGATATACTATGGCTACACCTTC
TRBD1 - TRBJ1-3 TRBV6-6 CASSLDRAGTIYF TGTGCCAGCAGCCTGGACAGGGCGGGCACCATATATTTT
TRBD2 - TRBJ2-1 TRBV29-1 CSGGSGGSGRGRFGEQFF TGCAGCGGGGGCTCTGGGGGTAGCGGGAGGGGCCGTTTTGGTGAGCAGTTCTTC
TRBD1 few TRBJ1-1 TRBV5-4 CASSPLRRATGTENTEAFF TGTGCCAGCAGCCCATTACGTAGAGCGACCGGGACAGAGAACACTGAAGCTTTCTTT
TRBD1 - TRBJ2-7 TRBV5-1 CASNPTGEGYEQYF TGCGCCAGCAACCCAACAGGGGAAGGCTACGAGCAGTACTTC
- - TRBJ1-5 TRBV28 CASRGSNQPQHF TGTGCCAGCAGGGGAAGCAATCAGCCCCAGCATTTT
- few TRBJ2-5 TRBV5-4 CASSSEKLGQETQYF TGTGCCAGCAGCTCCGAAAAGCTAGGCCAAGAGACCCAGTACTTC
- - TRBJ2-7 TRBV11-2 CASSEHYEQYF TGTGCCAGCAGCGAACACTACGAGCAGTACTTC
TRBD2 - TRBJ2-7 TRBV20-1 CSEAGGIEQYF TGCAGTGAAGCGGGGGGGATCGAGCAGTACTTC
- - TRBJ1-5 TRBV10-3 CAISVGQGGNQPQHF TGTGCCATCAGTGTGGGGCAGGGTGGCAATCAGCCCCAGCATTTT
- - TRBJ2-6 TRBV7-3 CASSFTGSSGANVLTF TGTGCCAGCAGCTTTACAGGGAGTTCTGGGGCCAACGTCCTGACTTTC
TRBD2 once TRBJ2-1 TRBV4-1 CASSQDPTVAGGHNEQFF TGCGCCAGCAGCCAAGATCCCACCGTAGCGGGGGGGCACAATGAGCAGTTCTTC
TRBD1 - TRBJ2-7 TRBV30 CAWSVGTAGYEQYF TGTGCCTGGAGTGTAGGGACAGCAGGGTACGAGCAGTACTTC
- - TRBJ1-2 TRBV29-1 CSVEDRRDGYTF TGCAGCGTTGAAGATCGACGAGATGGCTACACCTTC
TRBD1 - TRBJ2-2 TRBV7-2 CASRQGAGELFF TGTGCCAGCAGGCAGGGGGCCGGGGAGCTGTTTTTT
TRBD1 many TRBJ1-6 TRBV4-1 CASSQGEGGYSPLHF TGCGCCAGCAGCCAAGGCGAAGGGGGCTATTCACCCCTCCACTTT
- once TRBJ1-2 TRBV7-2 CASSSLLGRTYGYTF TGTGCCAGCAGCTCCCTCCTTGGACGGACCTATGGCTACACCTTC
- - TRBJ1-3 TRBV5-1 CASSLDEGSSGNTIYF TGCGCCAGCAGCTTGGATGAGGGAAGCTCTGGAAACACCATATATTTT
- - TRBJ2-7 TRBV10-3 CAISAQGGISNEQYF TGTGCCATCAGTGCACAGGGTGGCATTTCCAACGAGCAGTACTTC
- - TRBJ1-2 TRBV4-1 CASSQEGSLVYGYTF TGCGCCAGCAGCCAAGAAGGTTCATTAGTGTATGGCTACACCTTC
- - TRBJ1-2 TRBV9 CASSVDRNYGYTF TGTGCCAGCAGCGTAGACAGAAACTATGGCTACACCTTC
TRBD2 - TRBJ2-1 TRBV5-1 CASSPGASGAGREQFF TGCGCCAGCAGCCCGGGGGCTAGCGGGGCGGGCCGTGAGCAGTTCTTC
- - TRBJ2-3 TRBV2 CASSEGLWADTQYF TGTGCCAGCAGTGAAGGACTGTGGGCAGATACGCAGTATTTT
- once TRBJ2-5 TRBV9 CASSVVEFQETQYF TGTGCCAGCAGCGTAGTTGAATTTCAAGAGACCCAGTACTTC
- - TRBJ2-2 TRBV5-1 CASSQGSTGELFF TGCGCCAGCAGTCAGGGGAGCACCGGGGAGCTGTTTTTT
TRBD1 - TRBJ1-1 TRBV28 CASSSRDRRTEAFF TGTGCCAGCAGTTCCAGGGACAGGCGTACTGAAGCTTTCTTT
- - TRBJ1-1 TRBV29-1 CSGSAALGTEAFF TGCAGCGGCTCCGCGGCATTGGGCACTGAAGCTTTCTTT
- - TRBJ2-5 TRBV2 CASSEARGLATQYF TGTGCCAGCAGTGAAGCGAGGGGTTTAGCGACCCAGTACTTC
- few TRBJ2-3 TRBV29-1 CSVEQNRRTDTQYF TGCAGCGTTGAACAGAACCGACGCACAGATACGCAGTATTTT
- - TRBJ2-3 TRBV6-1 CASSEGGVTDTQYF TGTGCCAGCAGTGAAGGGGGGGTAACAGATACGCAGTATTTT
- - TRBJ1-3 TRBV25-1 CASKAGAGNTIYF TGTGCCAGCAAAGCCGGTGCCGGAAACACCATATATTTT
- few TRBJ1-1 TRBV5-1 CASSLVMNTEAFF TGCGCCAGCAGCTTGGTCATGAACACTGAAGCTTTCTTT
TRBD1 - TRBJ1-2 TRBV25-1 CASSDGPGQGLYGYTF TGTGCCAGCAGTGACGGGCCGGGACAGGGGTTGTATGGCTACACCTTC
- - TRBJ2-1 TRBV29-1 CSVAGSREQFF TGCAGCGTTGCCGGCAGCCGGGAGCAGTTCTTC
TRBD2 few TRBJ2-5 TRBV27 CASSRGGLAGGETQYF TGTGCCAGCAGTAGAGGGGGGCTAGCGGGAGGGGAGACCCAGTACTTC
TRBD1 - TRBJ1-5 TRBV29-1 CSVLTGVSNQPQHF TGCAGCGTTCTGACAGGGGTTAGCAATCAGCCCCAGCATTTT
TRBD1 - TRBJ1-1 TRBV5-4 CASSSGYTGGGQNTEAFF TGTGCCAGCAGCTCCGGCTACACAGGGGGCGGACAGAACACTGAAGCTTTCTTT
- - TRBJ2-3 TRBV18 CASSPLRADTQYF TGTGCCAGCTCACCACTGAGGGCAGATACGCAGTATTTT
- - TRBJ2-2 TRBV11-2 CASSLEWGTGELFF TGTGCCAGCAGCTTAGAATGGGGCACCGGGGAGCTGTTTTTT
- - TRBJ1-1 TRBV4-1 CASSHQPGPEAFF TGCGCCAGCAGCCATCAACCAGGGCCTGAAGCTTTCTTT
- - TRBJ2-3 TRBV2 CASHLGPSTDTQYF TGTGCCAGCCACTTGGGTCCCAGCACAGATACGCAGTATTTT
- - TRBJ2-5 TRBV27 CASRAKSGEGTQYF TGTGCCAGCAGGGCGAAATCAGGGGAGGGGACCCAGTACTTC
- - TRBJ2-2 TRBV9 CASSVGSSASGELFF TGTGCCAGCAGCGTAGGCTCTAGCGCTTCCGGGGAGCTGTTTTTT
- once TRBJ1-2 TRBV29-1 CSVVSGNFGYTF TGCAGCGTTGTCTCCGGGAACTTTGGCTACACCTTC
TRBD1 few TRBJ2-5 TRBV10-3 CAPDRGACRETQYF TGTGCCCCGGACAGGGGAGCGTGCCGGGAGACCCAGTACTTC
- - TRBJ2-6 TRBV7-9 CASSLESGSSGANVLTF TGTGCCAGCAGCTTAGAGTCCGGAAGCTCTGGGGCCAACGTCCTGACTTTC
- - TRBJ1-5 TRBV7-9 CAIPIPSGPFLSF TGTGCCATCCCAATCCCCAGCGGACCTTTCCTCAGTTTT